This T cell receptor beta chain comes out of a study of T cell repertoires in cytomegalovirus infection. For the study at large: CMV infection plus the matching HLA type was flagged by public TCR beta signatures. Findings and limits, study-wide: CMV-specific HLA-C-restricted TCR beta clonotypes dominated the ex vivo response.

This clonotype came up many times. The antigen is unknown. The germline V gene has CDR1 SEHNR and CDR2 FQNEAQ (reference sequence). The CDR3 has 10 residues. The V gene lost 1 base and the J gene lost 11 bases, with 5 bases spanning the gap. TCRdb analysed the reads with MiXCR anew, one entry per CDR3 protein. The repertoire holds some 300,000 distinct CDR3 sequences, approximately 10% seen once, with around 2.4% in the top ten. The receptor was isolated from a human donor in good health (CMV status not recorded). Some clones in this sample may be carry-over from other donors' samples. Sample: PBMCs. This chain uses TRBV7-9 with TRBJ1-1; D gene uncertain. The CDR3 loop reads CASSLDLAFF. CDR3 nucleotide sequence: TGTGCCAGCAGCTTAGATCTGGCTTTCTTT.